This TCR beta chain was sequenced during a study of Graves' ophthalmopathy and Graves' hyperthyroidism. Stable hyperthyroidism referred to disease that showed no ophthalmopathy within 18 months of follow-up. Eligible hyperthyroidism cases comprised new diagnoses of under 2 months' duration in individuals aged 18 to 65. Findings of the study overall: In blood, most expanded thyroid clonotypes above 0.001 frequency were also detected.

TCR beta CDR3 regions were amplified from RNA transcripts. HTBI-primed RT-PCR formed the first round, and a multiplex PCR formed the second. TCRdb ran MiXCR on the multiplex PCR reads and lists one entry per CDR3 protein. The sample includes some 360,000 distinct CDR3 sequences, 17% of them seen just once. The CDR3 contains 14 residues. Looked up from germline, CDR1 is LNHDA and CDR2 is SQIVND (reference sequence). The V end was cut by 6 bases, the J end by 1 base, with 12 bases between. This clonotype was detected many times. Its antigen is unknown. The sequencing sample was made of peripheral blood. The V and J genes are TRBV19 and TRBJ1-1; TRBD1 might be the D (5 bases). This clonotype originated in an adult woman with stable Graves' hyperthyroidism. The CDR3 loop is CASRATGQNTEAFF. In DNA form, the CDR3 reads TGTGCCAGTAGAGCTACAGGTCAGAACACTGAAGCTTTCTTT.